A selection of T cell receptor beta chains follows, all from one sample in a study of a mutant IDH1 vaccine in newly diagnosed glioma. Profiling relied on immunoSEQ multiplex PCR, and the TCRdb table lists in-frame clones only, not all of them. Of 10,000 to 15,000 clones detected, around 81% appear once; the ten largest clones hold 3.5% to 5%. For these TCRs, the target antigens are not known. The specimen was PBMCs, collected from a glioma patient whose treatment included an IDH1 peptide vaccine. The receptors were gathered from a woman aged 40 to 50 with glioma. The CDR3 runs from the conserved cysteine through the conserved F or W. Each record gives: clone size, J gene, V gene, CDR3 protein. Only part of the rows carry a size: once, few, many, or a class if the clone is expanded.

-	TRBJ2-3	TRBV19	CASSIDSDTQYF
-	TRBJ2-1	TRBV4-2	CASSPYVSHTSGNEQFF
-	TRBJ2-3	TRBV27	CASSLYGGVSDTQYF
few	TRBJ1-3	TRBV5-4	CASSLRGMSGNTIYF
few	TRBJ1-1	TRBV4-2	CASSRIGRAFF
-	TRBJ2-2	TRBV30	CAWSAGLYTGELFF
-	TRBJ1-5	TRBV7-2	CASSRTPGPGSNQPQHF
-	TRBJ1-1	TRBV19	CAGGQGAYEAFF
-	TRBJ2-7	TRBV7-8	CASSLDRGTYEQYF
few	TRBJ2-6	TRBV28	CASREGARSGANVLTF
-	TRBJ1-2	TRBV4-2	CASSLGGFYGYTF
-	TRBJ2-7	TRBV9	CASSVGANRWDEQYF
-	TRBJ2-5	TRBV19	CASTPGGRETQYF
-	TRBJ2-3	TRBV4-1	CASSPINGLAGLNTDTQYF
few	TRBJ1-3	TRBV7-6	CASSSTDGNTIYF
-	TRBJ1-1	TRBV7-7	CENAPGPNTEAFF
-	TRBJ2-5	TRBV10-3	CAISEAGGQETQYF
-	TRBJ1-2	TRBV28	CASRTGGAGYTF
-	TRBJ2-3	TRBV5-3	CARSVGGQGPDTQYF